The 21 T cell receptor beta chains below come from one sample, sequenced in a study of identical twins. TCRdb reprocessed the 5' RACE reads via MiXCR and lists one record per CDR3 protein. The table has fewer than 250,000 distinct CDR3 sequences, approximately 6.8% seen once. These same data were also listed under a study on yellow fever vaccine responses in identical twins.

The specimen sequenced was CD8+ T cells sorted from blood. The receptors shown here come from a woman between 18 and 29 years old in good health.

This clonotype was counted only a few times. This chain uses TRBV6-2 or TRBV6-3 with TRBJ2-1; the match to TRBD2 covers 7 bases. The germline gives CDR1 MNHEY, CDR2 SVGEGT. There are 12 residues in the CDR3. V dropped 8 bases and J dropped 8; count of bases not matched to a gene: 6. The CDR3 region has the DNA TGTGCCAGCGACCTTGGGAGGGATGAGCAGTTCTTC. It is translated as CASDLGRDEQFF.

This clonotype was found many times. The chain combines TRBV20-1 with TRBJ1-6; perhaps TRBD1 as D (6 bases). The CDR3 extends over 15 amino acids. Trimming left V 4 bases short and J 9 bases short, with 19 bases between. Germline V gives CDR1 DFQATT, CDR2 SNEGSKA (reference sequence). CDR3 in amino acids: CSAKNRDMETSPLHF. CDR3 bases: TGCAGTGCTAAAAACCGGGACATGGAGACTTCACCCCTCCACTTT.

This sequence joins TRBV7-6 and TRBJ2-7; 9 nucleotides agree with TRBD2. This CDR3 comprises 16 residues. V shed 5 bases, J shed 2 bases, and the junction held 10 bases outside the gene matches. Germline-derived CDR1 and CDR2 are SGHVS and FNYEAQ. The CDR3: CASSPGGTSLTYEQYF. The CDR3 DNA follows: TGTGCCAGCAGCCCCGGGGGGACTAGCCTAACCTACGAGCAGTACTTC.

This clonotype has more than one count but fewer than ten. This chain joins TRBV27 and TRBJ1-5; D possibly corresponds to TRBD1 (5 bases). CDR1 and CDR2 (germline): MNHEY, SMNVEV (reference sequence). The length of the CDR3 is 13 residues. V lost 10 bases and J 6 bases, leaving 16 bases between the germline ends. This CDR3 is CATQPGYGQPQHF. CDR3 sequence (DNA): TGTGCCACCCAGCCAGGGTACGGTCAGCCCCAGCATTTT.

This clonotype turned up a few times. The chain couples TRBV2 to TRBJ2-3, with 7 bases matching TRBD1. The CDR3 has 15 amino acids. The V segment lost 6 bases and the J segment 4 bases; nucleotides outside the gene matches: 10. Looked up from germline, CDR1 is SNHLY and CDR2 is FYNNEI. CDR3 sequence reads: CASSIRDSSSDTQYF. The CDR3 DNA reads TGTGCCAGCAGCATCCGGGACAGCAGTTCAGATACGCAGTATTTT.

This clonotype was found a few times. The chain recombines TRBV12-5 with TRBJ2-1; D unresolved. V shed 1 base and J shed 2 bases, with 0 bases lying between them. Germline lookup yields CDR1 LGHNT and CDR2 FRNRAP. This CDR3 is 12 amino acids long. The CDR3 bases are TGTGCTAGTGGTTTGGCCTACAATGAGCAGTTCTTC. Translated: CASGLAYNEQFF.

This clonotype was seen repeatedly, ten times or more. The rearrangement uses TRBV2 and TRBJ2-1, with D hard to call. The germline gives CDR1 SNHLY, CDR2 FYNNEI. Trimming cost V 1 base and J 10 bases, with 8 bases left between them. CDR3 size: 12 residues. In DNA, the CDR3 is TGTGCCAGCAGTGAAGTGCCATTAGAGCAGTTCTTC. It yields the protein CASSEVPLEQFF.

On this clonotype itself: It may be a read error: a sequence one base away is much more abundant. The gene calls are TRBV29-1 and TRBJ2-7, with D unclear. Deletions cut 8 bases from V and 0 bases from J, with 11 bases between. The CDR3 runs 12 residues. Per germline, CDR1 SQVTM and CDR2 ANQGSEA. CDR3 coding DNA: TGCAGCATCTGGACCGGCTCCTACGAGCAGTACTTC. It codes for CSIWTGSYEQYF.

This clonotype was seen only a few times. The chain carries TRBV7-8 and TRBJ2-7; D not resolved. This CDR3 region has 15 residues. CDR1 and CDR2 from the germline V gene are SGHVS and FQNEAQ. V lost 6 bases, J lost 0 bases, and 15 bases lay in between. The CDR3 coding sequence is TGTGCCAGCAGACCCTGGGAAGGGTCCTCCTACGAGCAGTACGTC. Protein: CASRPWEGSSYEQYV.

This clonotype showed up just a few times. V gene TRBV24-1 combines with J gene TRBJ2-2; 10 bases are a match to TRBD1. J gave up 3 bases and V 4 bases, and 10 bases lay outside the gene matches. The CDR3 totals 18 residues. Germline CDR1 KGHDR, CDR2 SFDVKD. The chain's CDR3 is CATSDHETGTGDTGELFF. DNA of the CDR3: TGTGCCACCAGTGACCACGAGACCGGGACAGGGGACACCGGGGAGCTGTTTTTT.

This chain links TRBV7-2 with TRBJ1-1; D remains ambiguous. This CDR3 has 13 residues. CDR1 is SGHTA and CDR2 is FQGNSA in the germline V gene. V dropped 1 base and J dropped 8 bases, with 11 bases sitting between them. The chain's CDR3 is CASSLEHLMEAFF. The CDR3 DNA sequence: TGTGCCAGCAGCTTAGAACACCTCATGGAAGCTTTCTTT.

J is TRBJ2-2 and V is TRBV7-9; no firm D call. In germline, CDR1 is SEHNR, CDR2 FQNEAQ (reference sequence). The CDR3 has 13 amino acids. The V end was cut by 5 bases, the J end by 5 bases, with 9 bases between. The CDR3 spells CASSPPWTGELFF. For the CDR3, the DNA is TGTGCCAGCAGCCCCCCGTGGACCGGGGAGCTGTTTTTT.

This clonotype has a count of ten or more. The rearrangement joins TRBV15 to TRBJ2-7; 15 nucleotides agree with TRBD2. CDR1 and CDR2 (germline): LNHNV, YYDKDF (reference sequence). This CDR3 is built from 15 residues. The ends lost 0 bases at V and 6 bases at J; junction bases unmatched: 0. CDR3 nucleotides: TGTGCCACCAGCAGAGAGGGACTAGCGGGAGGCGAGCAGTACTTC. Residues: CATSREGLAGGEQYF.

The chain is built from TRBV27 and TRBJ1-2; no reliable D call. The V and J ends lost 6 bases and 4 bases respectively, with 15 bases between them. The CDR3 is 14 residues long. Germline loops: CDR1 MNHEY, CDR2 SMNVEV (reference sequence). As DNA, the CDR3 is TGTGCCAGCAGGCGCGACGGCCCGACCTATGGCTACACCTTC. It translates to CASRRDGPTYGYTF.

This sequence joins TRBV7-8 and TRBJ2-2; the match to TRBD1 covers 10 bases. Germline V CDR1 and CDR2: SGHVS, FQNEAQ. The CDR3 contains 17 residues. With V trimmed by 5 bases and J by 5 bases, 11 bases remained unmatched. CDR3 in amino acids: CASSLPRTGGLTGELFF. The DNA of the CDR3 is TGTGCCAGCAGCCTCCCACGGACAGGGGGTTTAACCGGGGAGCTGTTTTTT.

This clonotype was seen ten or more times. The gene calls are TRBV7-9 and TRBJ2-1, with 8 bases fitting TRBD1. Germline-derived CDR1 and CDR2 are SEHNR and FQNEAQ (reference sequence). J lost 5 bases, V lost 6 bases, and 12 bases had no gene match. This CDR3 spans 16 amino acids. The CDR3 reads CASRSDPGTGNNEQFF. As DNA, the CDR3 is TGTGCCAGCAGAAGCGACCCCGGGACAGGAAACAATGAGCAGTTCTTC.

The chain's CDR3 is CASSGLAGNIQYF. In nucleotides, the CDR3 is TGTGCCAGCAGCGGACTAGCGGGAAACATTCAGTACTTC. This chain connects TRBV11-2 to TRBJ2-4; 11 nucleotides align to TRBD2. The CDR3 is made up of 13 amino acids. Germline trimming cut 5 bases from V and 6 bases from J; bases unmatched to any gene: 0. CDR1 is SGHAT and CDR2 is FQNNGV in the germline V gene.

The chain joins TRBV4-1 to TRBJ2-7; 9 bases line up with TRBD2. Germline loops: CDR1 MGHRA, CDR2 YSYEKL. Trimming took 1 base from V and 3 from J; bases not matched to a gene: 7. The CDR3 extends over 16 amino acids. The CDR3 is CASSQATGTSLYEQYF. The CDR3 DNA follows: TGCGCCAGCAGCCAAGCCACCGGGACTAGCCTCTACGAGCAGTACTTC.

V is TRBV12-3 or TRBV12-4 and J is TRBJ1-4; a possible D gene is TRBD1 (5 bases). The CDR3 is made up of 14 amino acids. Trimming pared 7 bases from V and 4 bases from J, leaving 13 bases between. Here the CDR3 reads CASTEGRVNEKLFF. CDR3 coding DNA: TGTGCCAGCACCGAGGGACGGGTTAATGAAAAACTGTTTTTT.

CDR3 DNA: TGTGCCAGCAGTTTCGGGACAGGGGGCGCATTACCCTACGAGCAGTACTTC. It is translated as CASSFGTGGALPYEQYF. The genes are TRBV28 and TRBJ2-7; TRBD1 agrees at 12 bases. The germline gives CDR1 MDHEN, CDR2 SYDVKM. V shed 3 bases and J 2 bases; nucleotides not matched to a gene: 8. The length of the CDR3 is 17 residues.

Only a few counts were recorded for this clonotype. CDR3 in amino acids: CASSLGPLTDTQYF. The CDR3 DNA sequence: TGTGCCAGCAGCTTGGGACCCCTCACAGATACGCAGTATTTT. The J gene is TRBJ2-3, the V gene TRBV5-5; D is uncertain. Trimming left V 0 bases short and J 2 bases short, with 7 bases between. In germline, CDR1 is SGHKS, CDR2 YYEKEE (reference sequence). The CDR3 is 14 amino acids.